This T cell receptor (beta chain) appears in the sequencing data of a study of blood T cell repertoires in COVID-19. Study details: Samples came from the United States, Italy and Spain, spanning acute and convalescent COVID-19. Sources were T cells, B-cell-depleted T cells, or PBMCs; the material itself was cDNA or gDNA.

A Seattle source enrolled patients during active infection and followed them longitudinally. Original handling: For nucleated cells, counts were estimated from reference gene primer amplification. This table comes from immunoSEQ multiplex PCR, and its TCRdb copy is limited to in-frame clones, with some not included. Clonal size and the V and J genes are those of that table, whereas D and trimming came from the DNA. The sample lists 150,000 to 200,000 clones; about four fifths were seen once. This CDR3 spans 14 amino acids. V lost 7 bases, J lost 4 bases, and 5 bases stayed unmatched. Germline CDR1 MNHEY, CDR2 SMNVEV (reference sequence).

The sequence was obtained from a woman of 80 years or more with COVID-19, enrolled during active disease. Input material: peripheral blood. The chain couples TRBV27 to TRBJ2-1; 9 bases are a match to TRBD2. CDR3: CASTTGLAYNEQFF. In nucleotides, the CDR3 is TGTGCCAGCACCACGGGACTAGCTTACAATGAGCAGTTCTTC.